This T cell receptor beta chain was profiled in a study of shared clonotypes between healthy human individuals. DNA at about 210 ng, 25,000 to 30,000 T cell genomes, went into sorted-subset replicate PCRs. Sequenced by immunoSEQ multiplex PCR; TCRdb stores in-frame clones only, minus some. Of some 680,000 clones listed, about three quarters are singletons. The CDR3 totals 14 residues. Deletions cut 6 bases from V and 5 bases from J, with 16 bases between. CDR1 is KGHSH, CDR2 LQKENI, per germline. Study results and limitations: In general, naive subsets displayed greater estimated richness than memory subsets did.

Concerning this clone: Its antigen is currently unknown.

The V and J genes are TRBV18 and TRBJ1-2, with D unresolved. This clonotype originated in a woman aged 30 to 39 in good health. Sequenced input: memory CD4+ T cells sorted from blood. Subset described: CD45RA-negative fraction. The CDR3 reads CASSHERARYGYTF. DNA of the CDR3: TGTGCCAGCTCCCACGAGAGGGCGAGGTATGGCTACACCTTC.